The sequence of this T cell receptor (beta chain) was determined in a study of cytomegalovirus exposure and HLA in healthy donors. This clone was seen only a few times. 13 Jbeta primers and 60 Vbeta primers were used for the PCR. Sequencing used immunoSEQ multiplex PCR; TCRdb keeps in-frame clones, though not all of them. The sample comprises 90,000 to 120,000 clones, over 9% of which are singletons, and 5.5% to 7.5% rests with the top ten. After removal of 5 bases from V and 7 bases from J, the junction contained 7 bases not matched to a gene. Germline CDR1 is SQVTM and CDR2 is ANQGSEA. The CDR3 consists of 15 residues.

The chain combines TRBV29-1 with TRBJ2-2; 13 positions match TRBD2. Sequencing was performed on PBMCs. This TCR was recovered from a man aged 35-49 years in good health and CMV-seropositive. The CDR3 region is CSVKGTSGTLGELFF. CDR3 in DNA: TGCAGCGTTAAAGGGACTAGCGGGACCCTCGGGGAGCTGTTTTTT.